These 7 T cell receptor beta chains originate from one sample sequenced in a study of shared clonotypes between healthy human individuals. Libraries were prepared by immunoSEQ multiplex PCR; TCRdb keeps only in-frame clonotypes and omits some of them. This sample has roughly 1,000,000 clones, with about four fifths found just once. The sample consisted of memory CD4+ T cells from PBMCs. Subset: CD45RA-negative fraction. The receptors stem from a man younger than 35 in good health. Some clones in this sample may be carry-over from other donors' samples.

The chain carries TRBV6-6 and TRBJ1-5; a weak D match, TRBD1 (6 bases). The CDR3 extends over 14 amino acids. Per germline, CDR1 MNHNY and CDR2 SVGAGI (reference sequence). Trimming removed 2 bases at V and 9 bases at J, with 14 bases between. CDR3 bases: TGTGCCAGCAGTTACGAGGACAGAGGGACGCCCCAGCATTTT. Translating gives CASSYEDRGTPQHF.

The chain carries TRBV19 and TRBJ1-5; D uncertain. V lost 5 bases and J 2 bases, leaving 13 bases between the germline ends. This CDR3 contains 15 residues. The germline V gene has CDR1 LNHDA and CDR2 SQIVND (reference sequence). CDR3 DNA: TGTGCCAGTAGTCCGTTAGAGTTCGGCAATCAGCCCCAGCATTTT. Amino acid sequence: CASSPLEFGNQPQHF.

This sequence joins TRBV11-3 and TRBJ2-6, with D tentatively TRBD2 (6 bases). This CDR3 is built from 16 residues. Per germline, CDR1 SGHNT and CDR2 YENEEA. V gave up 5 bases and J gave up 1 base, with 12 bases separating them. The CDR3, as DNA: TGTGCCAGCAGCCATGGTGGGGGGTCTGGGGCCAACGTCCTGACTTTC. Amino acid sequence: CASSHGGGSGANVLTF.

The V call is TRBV6-1, the J call TRBJ1-5; perhaps TRBD1 as D (6 bases). V shed 7 bases and J shed 6 bases, with 16 bases lying between them. CDR1 MNHNS and CDR2 SASEGT come from the germline V gene. This CDR3 is 14 amino acids long. The CDR3 DNA reads TGTGCCAGCACCCGGGGGGCTGGGGGTCAGCCCCAGCATTTT. Its translation is CASTRGAGGQPQHF.

The rearrangement uses TRBV11-2 and TRBJ1-3; D is unclear. The CDR3 runs 12 residues. Germline CDR1 and CDR2: SGHAT and FQNNGV. The V end was cut by 5 bases, the J end by 7 bases, with 9 bases between. The CDR3 sequence: CASSPQTNTIYF. The CDR3 DNA is TGTGCCAGCAGCCCACAGACCAACACCATATATTTT.

V is TRBV6-6 and J is TRBJ2-7; the match to TRBD2 covers 7 bases. J gave up 6 bases and V 8 bases, and 10 bases lay outside the gene matches. CDR1 is MNHNY, CDR2 SVGAGI, per germline (reference sequence). This CDR3 spans 13 amino acids. Here the CDR3 DNA reads TGTGCCAGCTTTTTGCGCCCGGGGGGCGAGCAGTACTTC. Amino acid sequence: CASFLRPGGEQYF.

The rearrangement joins TRBV7-3 to TRBJ1-5, with D perhaps matching TRBD1 (5 bases). The CDR3 loop spans 14 amino acids. V was cut by 2 bases and J by 5 bases, with 10 bases left in between. From germline, CDR1 is SGHTA and CDR2 FQGTGA. In DNA form, the CDR3 reads TGTGCCAGCAGCTTAGGGACGGCGGATCAGCCCCAGCATTTT. Amino acid sequence: CASSLGTADQPQHF.